Below are 2 T cell receptor beta chains sequenced from a single sample in a study of early T cells in non-severe SARS-CoV-2 infection. TCRdb re-called the 5' RACE reads through MiXCR, storing one row per CDR3 protein. The sample has fewer than 85,000 distinct CDR3 sequences, roughly 9.4% seen once. Sequencing was carried out using whole blood. The receptors originated from an adult who was a healthcare worker with PCR-confirmed SARS-CoV-2 infection or an uninfected control (not recorded which).

This clonotype was recorded many times. The chain uses TRBV7-2 and TRBJ1-2; D unclear. CDR1 is SGHTA, CDR2 FQGNSA, per germline. V was shortened by 4 bases and J by 8 bases, with 11 bases between the two germline ends. The length of the CDR3 is 12 residues. The CDR3 sequence is CASSSPPGGYTF. Here the CDR3 DNA reads TGTGCCAGCAGCTCCCCCCCGGGGGGCTACACCTTC.

This clonotype showed up just a few times. The chain combines TRBV7-6 with TRBJ2-3, with 9 bases matching TRBD2. The junction had 6 bases not matched to a gene; V was cut back by 5 bases and J by 0 bases. The CDR3 has 16 residues. CDR1 SGHVS and CDR2 FNYEAQ come from the germline V gene. CDR3 in amino acids: CASSKQTSGSTDTQYF. The CDR3, as DNA: TGTGCCAGCAGCAAGCAGACTAGCGGCAGCACAGATACGCAGTATTTT.